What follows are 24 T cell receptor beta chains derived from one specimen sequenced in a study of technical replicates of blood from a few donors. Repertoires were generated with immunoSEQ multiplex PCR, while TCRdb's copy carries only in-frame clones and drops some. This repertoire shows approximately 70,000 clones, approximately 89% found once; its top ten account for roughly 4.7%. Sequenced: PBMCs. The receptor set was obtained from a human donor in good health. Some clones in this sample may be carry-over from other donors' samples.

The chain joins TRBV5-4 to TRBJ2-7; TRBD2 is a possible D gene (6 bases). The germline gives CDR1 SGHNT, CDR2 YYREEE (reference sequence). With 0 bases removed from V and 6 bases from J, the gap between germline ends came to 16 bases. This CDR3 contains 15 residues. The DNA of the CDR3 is TGTGCCAGCAGCTTGGGTGGAGGGTCTTTGGGCGAGCAGTACTTC. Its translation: CASSLGGGSLGEQYF.

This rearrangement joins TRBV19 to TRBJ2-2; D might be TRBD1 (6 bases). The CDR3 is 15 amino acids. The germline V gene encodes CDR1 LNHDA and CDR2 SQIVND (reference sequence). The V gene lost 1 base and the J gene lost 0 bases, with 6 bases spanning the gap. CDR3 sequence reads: CASSIGTANTGELFF. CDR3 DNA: TGTGCCAGTAGTATAGGGACAGCGAACACCGGGGAGCTGTTTTTT.

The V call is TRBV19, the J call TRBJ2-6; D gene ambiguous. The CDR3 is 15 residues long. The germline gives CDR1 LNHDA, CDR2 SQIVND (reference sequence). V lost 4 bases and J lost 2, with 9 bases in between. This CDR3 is CASSNRHTGANVLTF. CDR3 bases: TGTGCCAGTAGTAATAGACATACTGGGGCCAACGTCCTGACTTTC.

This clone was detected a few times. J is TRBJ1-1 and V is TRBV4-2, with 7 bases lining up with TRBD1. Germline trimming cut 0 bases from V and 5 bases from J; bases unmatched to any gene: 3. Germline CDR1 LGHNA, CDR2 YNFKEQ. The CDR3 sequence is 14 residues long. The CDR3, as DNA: TGTGCCAGCAGCCAAGACCCACAGGGGACTGAAGCTTTCTTT. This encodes CASSQDPQGTEAFF.

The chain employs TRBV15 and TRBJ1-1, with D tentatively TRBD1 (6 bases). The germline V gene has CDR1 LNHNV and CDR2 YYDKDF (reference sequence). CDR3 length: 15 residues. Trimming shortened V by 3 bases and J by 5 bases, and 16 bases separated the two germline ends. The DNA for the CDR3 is TGTGCCACCAGCAGTGGAGCAGGGGCAGGGACTGAAGCTTTCTTT. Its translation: CATSSGAGAGTEAFF.

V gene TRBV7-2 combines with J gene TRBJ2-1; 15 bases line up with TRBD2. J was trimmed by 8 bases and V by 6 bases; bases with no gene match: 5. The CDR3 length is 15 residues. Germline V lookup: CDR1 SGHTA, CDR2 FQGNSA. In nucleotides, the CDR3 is TGTGCCAGCAGGCAGGGACTAGCGGGAGGCGATGAGCAGTTCTTC. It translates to CASRQGLAGGDEQFF.

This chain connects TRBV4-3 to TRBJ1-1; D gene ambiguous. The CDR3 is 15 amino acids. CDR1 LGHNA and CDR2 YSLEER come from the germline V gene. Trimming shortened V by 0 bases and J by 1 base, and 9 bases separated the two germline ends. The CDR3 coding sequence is TGCGCCAGCAGCCAAGATCGACGAGGGAACACTGAAGCTTTCTTT. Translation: CASSQDRRGNTEAFF.

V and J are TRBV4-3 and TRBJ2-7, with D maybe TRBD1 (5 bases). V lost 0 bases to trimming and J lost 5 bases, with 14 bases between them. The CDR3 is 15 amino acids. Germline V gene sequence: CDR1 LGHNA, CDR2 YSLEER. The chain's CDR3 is CASSQDGNRLNEQYF. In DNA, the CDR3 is TGCGCCAGCAGCCAAGATGGAAACAGGCTGAACGAGCAGTACTTC.

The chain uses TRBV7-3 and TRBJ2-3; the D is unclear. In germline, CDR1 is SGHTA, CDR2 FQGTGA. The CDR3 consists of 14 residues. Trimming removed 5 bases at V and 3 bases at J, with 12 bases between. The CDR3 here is CASSPYLKTDTQYF. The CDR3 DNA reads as TGTGCCAGCAGCCCCTATCTGAAGACAGATACGCAGTATTTT.

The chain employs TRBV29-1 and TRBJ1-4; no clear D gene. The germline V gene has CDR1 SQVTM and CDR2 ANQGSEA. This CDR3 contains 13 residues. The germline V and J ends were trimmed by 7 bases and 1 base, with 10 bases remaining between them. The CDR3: CSAKIGTNEKLFF. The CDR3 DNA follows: TGCAGCGCGAAAATCGGAACTAATGAAAAACTGTTTTTT.

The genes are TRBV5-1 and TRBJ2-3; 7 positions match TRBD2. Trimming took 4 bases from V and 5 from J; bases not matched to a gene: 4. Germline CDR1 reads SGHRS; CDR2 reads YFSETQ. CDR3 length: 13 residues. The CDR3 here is CASSLSGGDTQYF. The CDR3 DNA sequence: TGCGCCAGCAGCCTTTCGGGGGGAGATACGCAGTATTTT. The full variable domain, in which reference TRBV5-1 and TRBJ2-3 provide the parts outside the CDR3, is KAGVTQTPRYLIKTRGQQVTLSCSPISGHRSVSWYQQTPGQGLQFLFEYFSETQRNKGNFPGRFSGRQFSNSRSEMNVSTLELGDSALYLCASSLSGGDTQYFGPGTRLTVL.

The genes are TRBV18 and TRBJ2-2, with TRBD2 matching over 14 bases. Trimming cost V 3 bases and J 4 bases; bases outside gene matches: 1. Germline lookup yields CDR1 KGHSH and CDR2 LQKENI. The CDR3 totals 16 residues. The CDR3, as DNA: TGTGCCAGCTCACCGGGACTAGCGGGAGTCACCGGGGAGCTGTTTTTT. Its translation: CASSPGLAGVTGELFF.

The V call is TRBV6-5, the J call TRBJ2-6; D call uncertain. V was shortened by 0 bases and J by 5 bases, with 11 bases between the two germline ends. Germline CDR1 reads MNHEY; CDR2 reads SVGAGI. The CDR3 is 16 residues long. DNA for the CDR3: TGTGCCAGCAGTTACTCACTAACGGTCAGGGCCAACGTCCTGACTTTC. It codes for CASSYSLTVRANVLTF.

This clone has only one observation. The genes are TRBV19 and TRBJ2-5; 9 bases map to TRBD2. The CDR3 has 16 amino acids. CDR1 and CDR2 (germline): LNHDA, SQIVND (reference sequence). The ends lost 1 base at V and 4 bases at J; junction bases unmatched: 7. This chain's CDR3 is CASSIGLAGQGETQYF. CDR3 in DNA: TGTGCCAGTAGTATAGGGCTAGCGGGGCAGGGAGAGACCCAGTACTTC. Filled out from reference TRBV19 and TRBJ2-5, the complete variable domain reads DGGITQSPKYLFRKEGQNVTLSCEQNLNHDAMYWYRQDPGQGLRLIYYSQIVNDFQKGDIAEGYSVSREKKESFPLTVTSAQKNPTAFYLCASSIGLAGQGETQYFGPGTRLLVL.

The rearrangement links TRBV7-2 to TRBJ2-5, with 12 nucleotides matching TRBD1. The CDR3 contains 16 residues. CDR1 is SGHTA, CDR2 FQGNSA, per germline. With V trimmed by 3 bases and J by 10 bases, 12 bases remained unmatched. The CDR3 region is CASSLDPGQGARGQYF. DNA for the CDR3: TGTGCCAGCAGCTTGGATCCGGGACAGGGGGCAAGGGGCCAGTACTTC.

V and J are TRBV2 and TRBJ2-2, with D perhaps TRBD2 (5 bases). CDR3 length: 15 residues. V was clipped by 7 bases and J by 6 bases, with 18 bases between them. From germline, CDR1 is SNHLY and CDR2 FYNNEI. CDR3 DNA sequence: TGTGCCAGCACCCCCGAGGGAAGCATCCCCGGGGAGCTGTTTTTT. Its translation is CASTPEGSIPGELFF.

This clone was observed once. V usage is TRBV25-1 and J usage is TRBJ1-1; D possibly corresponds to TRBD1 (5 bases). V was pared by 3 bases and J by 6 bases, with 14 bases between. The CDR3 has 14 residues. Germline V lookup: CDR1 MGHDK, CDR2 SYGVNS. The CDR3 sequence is CASSDPGTGAEAFF. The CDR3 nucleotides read TGTGCCAGCAGTGACCCCGGGACTGGCGCTGAAGCTTTCTTT.

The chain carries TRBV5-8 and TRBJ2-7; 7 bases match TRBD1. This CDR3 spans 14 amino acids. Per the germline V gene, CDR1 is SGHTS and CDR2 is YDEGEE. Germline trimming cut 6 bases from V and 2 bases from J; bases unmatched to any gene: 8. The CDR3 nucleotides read TGTGCCAGCAACCATTACGGGACAGCCTACGAGCAGTACTTC. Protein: CASNHYGTAYEQYF.

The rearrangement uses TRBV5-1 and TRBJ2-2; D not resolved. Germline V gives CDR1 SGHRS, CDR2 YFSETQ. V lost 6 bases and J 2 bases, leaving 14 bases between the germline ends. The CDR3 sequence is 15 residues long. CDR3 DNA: TGCGCCAGCACCGCGGAAGCGATTAACACCGGGGAGCTGTTTTTT. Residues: CASTAEAINTGELFF.

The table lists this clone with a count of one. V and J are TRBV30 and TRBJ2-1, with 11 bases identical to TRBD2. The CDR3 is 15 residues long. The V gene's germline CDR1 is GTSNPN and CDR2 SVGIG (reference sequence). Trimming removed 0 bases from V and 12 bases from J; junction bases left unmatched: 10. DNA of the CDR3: TGTGCCTGGAGTGTTGTCGGGACTAGCGGTCTGAGGCAGTTCTTC. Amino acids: CAWSVVGTSGLRQFF.

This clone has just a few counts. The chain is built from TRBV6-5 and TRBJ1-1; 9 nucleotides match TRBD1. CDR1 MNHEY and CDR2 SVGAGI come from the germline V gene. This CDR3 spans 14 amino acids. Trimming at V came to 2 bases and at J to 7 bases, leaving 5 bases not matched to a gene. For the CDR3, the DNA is TGTGCCAGCAGTTACAGGGACAGGGCGCGTGAAGCTTTCTTT. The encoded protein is CASSYRDRAREAFF.

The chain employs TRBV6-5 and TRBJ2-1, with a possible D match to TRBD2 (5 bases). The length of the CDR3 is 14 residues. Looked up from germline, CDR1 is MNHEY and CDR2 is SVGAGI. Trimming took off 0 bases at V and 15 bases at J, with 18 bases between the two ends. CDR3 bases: TGTGCCAGCAGTTACTCCACGGGGAGCGACTCCCCGTTCTTC. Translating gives CASSYSTGSDSPFF.

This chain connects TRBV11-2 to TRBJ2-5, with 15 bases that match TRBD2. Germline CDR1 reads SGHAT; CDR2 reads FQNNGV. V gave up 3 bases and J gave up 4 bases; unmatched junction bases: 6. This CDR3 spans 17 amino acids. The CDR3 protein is CASSFGLAGGLGETQYF. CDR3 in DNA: TGTGCCAGCAGCTTTGGACTAGCGGGGGGGCTCGGAGAGACCCAGTACTTC.

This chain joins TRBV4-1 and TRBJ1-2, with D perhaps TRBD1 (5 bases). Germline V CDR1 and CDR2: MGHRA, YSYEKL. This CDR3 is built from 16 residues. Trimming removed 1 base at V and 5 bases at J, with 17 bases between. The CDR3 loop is CASSQGGGGKRYGYTF. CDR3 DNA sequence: TGCGCCAGCAGCCAAGGCGGGGGGGGAAAGCGGTATGGCTACACCTTC.